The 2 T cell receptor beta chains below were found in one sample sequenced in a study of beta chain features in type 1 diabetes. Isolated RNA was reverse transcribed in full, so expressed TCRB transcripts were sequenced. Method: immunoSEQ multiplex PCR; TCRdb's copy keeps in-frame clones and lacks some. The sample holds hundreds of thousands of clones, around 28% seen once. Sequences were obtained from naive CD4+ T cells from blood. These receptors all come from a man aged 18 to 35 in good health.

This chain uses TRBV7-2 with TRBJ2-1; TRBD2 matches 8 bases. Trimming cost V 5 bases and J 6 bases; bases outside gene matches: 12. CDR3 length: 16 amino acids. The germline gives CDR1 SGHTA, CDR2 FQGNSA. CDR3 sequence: CASSLTGTRVPNEQFF. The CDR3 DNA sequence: TGTGCCAGCAGCCTAACCGGGACTAGAGTCCCCAATGAGCAGTTCTTC.

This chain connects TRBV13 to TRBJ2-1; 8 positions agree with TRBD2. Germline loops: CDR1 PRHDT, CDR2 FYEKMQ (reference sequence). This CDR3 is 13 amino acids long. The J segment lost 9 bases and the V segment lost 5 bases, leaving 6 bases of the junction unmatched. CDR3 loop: CASSPRGGPEQFF. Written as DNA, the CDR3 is TGTGCCAGCAGCCCCCGGGGGGGCCCTGAGCAGTTCTTC.